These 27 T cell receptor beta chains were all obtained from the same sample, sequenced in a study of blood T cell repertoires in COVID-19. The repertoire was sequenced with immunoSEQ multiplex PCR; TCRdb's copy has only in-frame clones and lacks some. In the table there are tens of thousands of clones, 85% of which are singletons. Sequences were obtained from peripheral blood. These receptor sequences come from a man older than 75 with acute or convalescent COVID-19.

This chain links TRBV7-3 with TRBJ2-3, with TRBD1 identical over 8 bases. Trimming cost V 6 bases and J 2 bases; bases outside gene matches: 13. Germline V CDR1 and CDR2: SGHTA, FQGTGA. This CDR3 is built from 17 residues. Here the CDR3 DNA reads TGTGCCAGCAGGACTCATGTCGGGACAGGCGACACAGATACGCAGTATTTT. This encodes CASRTHVGTGDTDTQYF.

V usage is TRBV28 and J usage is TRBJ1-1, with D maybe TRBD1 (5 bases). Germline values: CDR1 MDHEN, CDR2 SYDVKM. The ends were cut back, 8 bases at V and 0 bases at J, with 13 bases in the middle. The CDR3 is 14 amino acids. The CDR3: CASHLGGLNTEAFF. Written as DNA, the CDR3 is TGTGCCAGCCACCTCGGGGGACTGAACACTGAAGCTTTCTTT.

The CDR3 nucleotides are TGTGCCAGTAGTATGGCGACAGGGTTTTTGTACGAGCAGTACTTC. It is translated as CASSMATGFLYEQYF. The chain employs TRBV19 and TRBJ2-7; TRBD1 aligns across 7 bases. The junction had 9 bases not matched to a gene; V was cut back by 3 bases and J by 4 bases. The CDR3 contains 15 residues. CDR1 and CDR2 from the germline V gene are LNHDA and SQIVND (reference sequence).

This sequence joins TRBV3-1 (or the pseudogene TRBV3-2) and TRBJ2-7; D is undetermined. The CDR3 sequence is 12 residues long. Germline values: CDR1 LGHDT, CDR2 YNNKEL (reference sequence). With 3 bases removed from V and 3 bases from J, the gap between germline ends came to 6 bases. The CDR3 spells CASSHENYEQYF. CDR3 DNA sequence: TGTGCCAGCAGCCACGAGAACTACGAGCAGTACTTC.

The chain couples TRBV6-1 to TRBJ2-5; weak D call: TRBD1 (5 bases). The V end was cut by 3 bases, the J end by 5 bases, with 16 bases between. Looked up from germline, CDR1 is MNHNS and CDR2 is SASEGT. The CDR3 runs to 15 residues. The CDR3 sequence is CASSDPGILRETQYF. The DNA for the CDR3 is TGTGCCAGCAGTGATCCAGGGATCCTAAGGGAGACCCAGTACTTC.

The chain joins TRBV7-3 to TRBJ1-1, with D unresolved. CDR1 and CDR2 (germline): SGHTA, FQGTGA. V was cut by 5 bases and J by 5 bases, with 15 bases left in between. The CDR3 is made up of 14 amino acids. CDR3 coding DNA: TGTGCCAGCAGCCGCGGACTCGAGCGGACTGAAGCTTTCTTT. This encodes CASSRGLERTEAFF. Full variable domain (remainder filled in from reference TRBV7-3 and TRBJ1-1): GAGVSQTPSNKVTEKGKYVELRCDPISGHTALYWYRQSLGQGPEFLIYFQGTGAADDSGLPNDRFFAVRPEGSVSTLKIQRTERGDSAVYLCASSRGLERTEAFFGQGTRLTVV.

The CDR3 region has the DNA TGTGCCAGCTCACTCCGACAGGGCAACTACGAGCAGTACTTC. Amino acids: CASSLRQGNYEQYF. This rearrangement joins TRBV18 to TRBJ2-7; 7 bases align to TRBD1. Germline lookup yields CDR1 KGHSH and CDR2 LQKENI. The J segment lost 3 bases and the V segment lost 4 bases, leaving 6 bases of the junction unmatched. The CDR3 length is 14 residues. The complete variable domain, with remaining parts taken from reference TRBV18 and TRBJ2-7, reads NAGVMQNPRHLVRRRGQEARLRCSPMKGHSHVYWYRQLPEEGLKFMVYLQKENIIDESGMPKERFSAEFPKEGPSILRIQQVVRGDSAAYFCASSLRQGNYEQYFGPGTRLTVT.

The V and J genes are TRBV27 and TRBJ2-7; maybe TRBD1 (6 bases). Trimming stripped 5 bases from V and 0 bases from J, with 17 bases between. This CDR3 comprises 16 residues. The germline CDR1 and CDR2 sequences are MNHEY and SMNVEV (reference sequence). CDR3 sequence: CASSPIRGFSSYEQYF. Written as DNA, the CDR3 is TGTGCCAGCAGTCCGATCAGGGGATTTAGCTCCTACGAGCAGTACTTC.

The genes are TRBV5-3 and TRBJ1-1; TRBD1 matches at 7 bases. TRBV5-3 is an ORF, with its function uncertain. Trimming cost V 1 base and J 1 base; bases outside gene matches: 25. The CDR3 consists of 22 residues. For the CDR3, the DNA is TGTGCCAGAAGCTTGAGGTTAGGACAGGAGGGAAGAGTTCTCCCCGGGAACACTGAAGCTTTCTTT. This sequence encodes CARSLRLGQEGRVLPGNTEAFF.

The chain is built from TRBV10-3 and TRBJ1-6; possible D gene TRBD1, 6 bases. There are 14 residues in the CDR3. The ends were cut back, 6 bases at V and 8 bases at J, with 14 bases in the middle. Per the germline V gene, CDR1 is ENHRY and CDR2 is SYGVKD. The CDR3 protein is CAISQQGRDSPLHF. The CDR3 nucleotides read TGTGCCATCAGCCAACAGGGTAGAGATTCACCCCTCCACTTT.

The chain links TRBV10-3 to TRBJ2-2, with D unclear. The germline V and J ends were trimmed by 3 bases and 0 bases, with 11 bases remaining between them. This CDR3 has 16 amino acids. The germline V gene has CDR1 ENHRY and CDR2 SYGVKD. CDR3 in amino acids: CAISDSSEANTGELFF. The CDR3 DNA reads TGTGCCATCAGTGACAGCAGTGAGGCGAACACCGGGGAGCTGTTTTTT.

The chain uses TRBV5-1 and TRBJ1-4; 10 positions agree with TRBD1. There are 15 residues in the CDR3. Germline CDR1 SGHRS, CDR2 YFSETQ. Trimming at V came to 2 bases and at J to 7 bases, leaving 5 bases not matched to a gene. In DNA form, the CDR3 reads TGCGCCAGCAGCTTACGACAGGGGGCAGGTGAAAAACTGTTTTTT. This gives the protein CASSLRQGAGEKLFF.

CDR3 amino acids: CASSWGTLNTEAFF. The DNA of the CDR3 is TGTGCCAGCAGCTGGGGGACATTGAACACTGAAGCTTTCTTT. The chain has TRBV7-8 and TRBJ1-1, with a weak D call TRBD1 (6 bases). Germline lookup yields CDR1 SGHVS and CDR2 FQNEAQ. The CDR3 loop spans 14 amino acids. Trimming removed 4 bases at V and 0 bases at J, with 9 bases between. Based on the CDR3 plus reference TRBV7-8 and TRBJ1-1, the full variable domain is GAGVSQSPRYKVAKRGQDVALRCDPISGHVSLFWYQQALGQGPEFLTYFQNEAQLDKSGLPSDRFFAERPEGSVSTLKIQRTQQEDSAVYLCASSWGTLNTEAFFGQGTRLTVV.

The DNA for the CDR3 is TGTGCCAGTACCGAAGGGGGAGCAATGAACACTGAAGCTTTCTTT. It specifies CASTEGGAMNTEAFF. This sequence joins TRBV19 and TRBJ1-1; possibly TRBD1 for D (6 bases). The germline V and J ends were trimmed by 7 bases and 0 bases, with 15 bases remaining between them. The length of the CDR3 is 15 residues. In germline, CDR1 is LNHDA, CDR2 SQIVND (reference sequence).

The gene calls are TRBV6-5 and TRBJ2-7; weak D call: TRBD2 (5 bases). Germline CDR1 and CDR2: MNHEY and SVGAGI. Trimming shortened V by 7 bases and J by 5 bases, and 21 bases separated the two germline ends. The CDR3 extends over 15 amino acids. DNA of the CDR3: TGTGCCAGCACCAGAGGGCAGCCCCCCCTCGACGAGCAGTACTTC. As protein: CASTRGQPPLDEQYF.

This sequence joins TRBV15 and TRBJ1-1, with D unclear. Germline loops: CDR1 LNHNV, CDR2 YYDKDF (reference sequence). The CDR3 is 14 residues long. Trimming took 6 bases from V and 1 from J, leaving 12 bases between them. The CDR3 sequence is CATSQTARNTEAFF. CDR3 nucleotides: TGTGCCACCAGTCAAACAGCCAGGAACACTGAAGCTTTCTTT.

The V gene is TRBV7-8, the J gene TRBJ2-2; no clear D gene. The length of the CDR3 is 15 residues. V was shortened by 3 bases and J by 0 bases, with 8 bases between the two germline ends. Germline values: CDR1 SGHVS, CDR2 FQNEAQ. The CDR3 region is CASSLVAANTGELFF. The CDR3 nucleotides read TGTGCCAGCAGCTTGGTAGCCGCGAACACCGGGGAGCTGTTTTTT.

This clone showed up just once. The CDR3: CATSRASGGRTGELFF. CDR3 DNA sequence: TGTGCCACCAGCAGAGCCTCCGGGGGGAGAACCGGGGAGCTGTTTTTT. The genes are TRBV15 and TRBJ2-2, with 7 bases fitting TRBD2. The germline V gene has CDR1 LNHNV and CDR2 YYDKDF (reference sequence). V shed 1 base and J 5 bases; nucleotides not matched to a gene: 7. The CDR3 sequence is 16 residues long.

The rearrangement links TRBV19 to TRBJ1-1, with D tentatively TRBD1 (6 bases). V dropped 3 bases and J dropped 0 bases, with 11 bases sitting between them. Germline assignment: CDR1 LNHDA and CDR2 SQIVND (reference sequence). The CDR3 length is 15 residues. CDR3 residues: CASSIRGDMNTEAFF. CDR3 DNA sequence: TGTGCCAGTAGTATCAGAGGGGACATGAACACTGAAGCTTTCTTT. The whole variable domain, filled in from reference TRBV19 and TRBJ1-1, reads DGGITQSPKYLFRKEGQNVTLSCEQNLNHDAMYWYRQDPGQGLRLIYYSQIVNDFQKGDIAEGYSVSREKKESFPLTVTSAQKNPTAFYLCASSIRGDMNTEAFFGQGTRLTVV.

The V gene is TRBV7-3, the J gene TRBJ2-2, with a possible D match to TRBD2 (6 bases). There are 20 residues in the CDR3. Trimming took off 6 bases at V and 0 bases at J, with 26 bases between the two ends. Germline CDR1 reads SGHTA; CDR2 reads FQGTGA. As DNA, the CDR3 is TGTGCCAGCAGGGCCACTAGCCCCGGGATCTCCTTTACGAACACCGGGGAGCTGTTTTTT. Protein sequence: CASRATSPGISFTNTGELFF.

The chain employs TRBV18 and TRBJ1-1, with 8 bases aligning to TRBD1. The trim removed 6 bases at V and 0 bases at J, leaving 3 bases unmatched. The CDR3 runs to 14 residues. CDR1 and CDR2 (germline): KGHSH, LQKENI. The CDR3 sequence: CASSLDRVNTEAFF. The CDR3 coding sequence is TGTGCCAGCTCGTTGGACAGGGTGAACACTGAAGCTTTCTTT. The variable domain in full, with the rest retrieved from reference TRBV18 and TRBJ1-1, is NAGVMQNPRHLVRRRGQEARLRCSPMKGHSHVYWYRQLPEEGLKFMVYLQKENIIDESGMPKERFSAEFPKEGPSILRIQQVVRGDSAAYFCASSLDRVNTEAFFGQGTRLTVV.

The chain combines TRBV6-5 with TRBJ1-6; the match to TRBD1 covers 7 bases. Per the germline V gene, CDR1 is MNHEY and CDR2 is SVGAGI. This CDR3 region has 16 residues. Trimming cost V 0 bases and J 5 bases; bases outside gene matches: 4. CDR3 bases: TGTGCCAGCAGTTACTCTGGACAGGTCGATAATTCACCCCTCCACTTT. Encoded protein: CASSYSGQVDNSPLHF.

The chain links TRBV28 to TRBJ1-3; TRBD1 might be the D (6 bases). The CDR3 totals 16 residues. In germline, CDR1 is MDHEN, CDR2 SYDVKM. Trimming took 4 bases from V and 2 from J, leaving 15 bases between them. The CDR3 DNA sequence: TGTGCCAGCAGTTCCACGTGGGGGCAGCCTGGAAACACCATATATTTT. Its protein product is CASSSTWGQPGNTIYF. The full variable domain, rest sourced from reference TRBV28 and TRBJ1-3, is DVKVTQSSRYLVKRTGEKVFLECVQDMDHENMFWYRQDPGLGLRLIYFSYDVKMKEKGDIPEGYSVSREKKERFSLILESASTNQTSMYLCASSSTWGQPGNTIYFGEGSWLTVV.

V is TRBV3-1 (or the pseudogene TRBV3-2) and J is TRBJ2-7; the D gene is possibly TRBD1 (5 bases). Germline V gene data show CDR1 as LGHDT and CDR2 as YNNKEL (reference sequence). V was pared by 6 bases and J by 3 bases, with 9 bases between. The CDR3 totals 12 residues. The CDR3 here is CASSPGNYEQYF. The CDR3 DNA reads TGTGCCAGCAGTCCAGGGAACTACGAGCAGTACTTC.

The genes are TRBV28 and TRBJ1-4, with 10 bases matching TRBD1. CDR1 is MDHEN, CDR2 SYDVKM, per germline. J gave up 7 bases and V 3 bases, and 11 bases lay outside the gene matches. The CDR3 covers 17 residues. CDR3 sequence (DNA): TGTGCCAGCAGTTTCTGGGGACAGGGGTCCCCCGGTGAAAAACTGTTTTTT. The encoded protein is CASSFWGQGSPGEKLFF.

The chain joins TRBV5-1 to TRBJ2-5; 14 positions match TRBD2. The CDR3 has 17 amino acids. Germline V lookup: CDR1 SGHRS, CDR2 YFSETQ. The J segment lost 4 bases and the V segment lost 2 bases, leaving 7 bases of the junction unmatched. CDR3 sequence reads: CASSLRLAGGPGETQYF. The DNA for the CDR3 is TGCGCCAGCAGCTTAAGACTAGCGGGAGGGCCGGGAGAGACCCAGTACTTC.

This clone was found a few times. CDR3 coding DNA: TGTGCCAGCAGCAGGGATCCAAACACTGAAGCTTTCTTT. Protein sequence: CASSRDPNTEAFF. The J gene is TRBJ1-1, the V gene TRBV7-9; D uncertain. Between the trimmed V and J ends, which lost 5 bases and 2 bases, there was a span of 9 bases. CDR3 length: 13 amino acids. Germline V CDR1 and CDR2: SEHNR, FQNEAQ (reference sequence).